The 26 T cell receptor beta chains reported below all come from one sample, sequenced in a study of low-dose radiotherapy and immunotherapy resistance in tumors (dated by TCRdb to the early 2020s). To make first-strand cDNA, Superscript III was used along with a set of TRAV- and TRBV-specific primers so that both the TCRalpha and TCRbeta chains were covered. TCRs were amplified with Phusion for around 20 PCR cycles, with a constant-region primer paired with the adapter attached to the V primers. TCRdb reprocessing: public reads trimmed at Q25 with fastp, clones called with MiXCR, in-frame beta chains kept. When rows share a CDR3 protein, they turn into one entry using the most common DNA and genes. In all, the sample holds about 6,200 distinct CDR3 sequences, and around 84% of those were seen once. The ten largest account for 5.5% to 7% of the sample. These TCRs come from a human donor with advanced metastatic prostate, ovarian, gallbladder or colorectal cancer (not recorded which). This table probably holds off-target reads from a library built for another chain.

This clonotype is a singleton in its sample. This rearrangement joins TRBV4-2 to TRBJ2-1; 15 bases fit TRBD2. The V and J ends lost 5 bases and 0 bases, in that order; junction bases with no gene match: 11. This CDR3 contains 20 residues. Germline V lookup: CDR1 LGHNA, CDR2 YNFKEQ. The CDR3: CASSKRTSGGGRNSYNEQFF. For the CDR3, the DNA is TGTGCCAGCAGCAAACGGACTAGCGGGGGGGGAAGGAACTCCTACAATGAGCAGTTCTTC.

J is TRBJ2-3 and V is TRBV7-8, with 9 bases that match TRBD2. Germline V gene sequence: CDR1 SGHVS, CDR2 FQNEAQ. Unmatched junction bases numbered 17, after V lost 4 bases and J lost 0 bases. CDR3 length: 20 residues. CDR3 protein: CASSSQRGLAGTTSTDTQYF. CDR3 bases: TGTGCCAGCAGCTCCCAGCGGGGGCTAGCGGGGACCACTAGCACAGATACGCAGTATTTT.

This clonotype has only one observation. The chain couples TRBV5-8 to TRBJ1-2; D may be TRBD1 (5 bases). Germline CDR1 SGHTS, CDR2 YDEGEE. Trimming cost V 0 bases and J 14 bases, with 14 bases left between them. The CDR3 is 12 residues long. CDR3 coding DNA: TGTGCCAGCAGCTTGGTTGCCAGGGCTGGTACCTTC. Its protein is CASSLVARAGTF.

In nucleotides, the CDR3 is TGTGCCAGCAGCCCCAGATCCGGGACTAGCGTAAATGAGCAGTTCTTC. The encoded protein is CASSPRSGTSVNEQFF. The rearrangement links TRBV5-4 to TRBJ2-1; 10 nucleotides match TRBD2. Trimming removed 4 bases from V and 7 bases from J; junction bases left unmatched: 11. The CDR3 contains 16 residues. Germline lookup yields CDR1 SGHNT and CDR2 YYREEE (reference sequence).

The CDR3 reads CASSFEDRSNYEQYF. DNA of the CDR3: TGTGCCAGCAGCTTTGAGGACAGGAGTAACTACGAGCAGTACTTC. V and J are TRBV5-5 and TRBJ2-7, with 7 bases aligning to TRBD1. Germline V gives CDR1 SGHKS, CDR2 YYEKEE (reference sequence). V dropped 2 bases and J dropped 3; count of bases not matched to a gene: 8. The CDR3 has 15 amino acids.

The gene calls are TRBV5-6 and TRBJ2-3; D possibly corresponds to TRBD1 (6 bases). Trimming took 3 bases from V and 5 from J, leaving 19 bases between them. The CDR3 is 16 residues long. Germline V gene sequence: CDR1 SGHDT, CDR2 YYEEEE. This CDR3 reads CASSWGRGRSGDTQYF. DNA of the CDR3: TGTGCCAGCAGCTGGGGCAGGGGCCGGAGCGGAGATACGCAGTATTTT. The full variable domain, its missing parts supplied by reference TRBV5-6 and TRBJ2-3, is DAGVTQSPTHLIKTRGQQVTLRCSPKSGHDTVSWYQQALGQGPQFIFQYYEEEERQRGNFPDRFSGHQFPNYSSELNVNALLLGDSALYLCASSWGRGRSGDTQYFGPGTRLTVL.

This clonotype appeared a single time. The V gene is TRBV5-1, the J gene TRBJ2-7, with D perhaps being TRBD1 or TRBD2 (5 bases each). From germline, CDR1 is SGHRS and CDR2 YFSETQ. The CDR3 runs 17 residues. V lost 2 bases and J 6 bases, leaving 24 bases between the germline ends. CDR3 nucleotide sequence: TGCGCCAGCAGCTTTTGGGACCAGAGGGTAGGGGCCGCCGAGCAGTACTTC. This encodes CASSFWDQRVGAAEQYF.

This clonotype has a single count. CDR3 coding DNA: TGCAGCGGAAAGGACAGGGGCGACGAGCAGTACTTC. This translates into CSGKDRGDEQYF. The rearrangement joins TRBV29-1 to TRBJ2-7; 9 bases line up with TRBD1. Germline V gene data show CDR1 as SQVTM and CDR2 as ANQGSEA. V dropped 7 bases and J dropped 5; count of bases not matched to a gene: 6. The CDR3 extends over 12 amino acids.

V usage is TRBV7-3 and J usage is TRBJ2-1; TRBD2 matches 10 bases. CDR3 length equals 15 residues. Looked up from germline, CDR1 is SGHTA and CDR2 is FQGTGA. V trimming: 6 bases; J trimming: 10 bases; junction bases outside the gene matches: 12. This CDR3 reads CASRQSGGAGEEQFF. CDR3 sequence (DNA): TGTGCCAGCAGACAGAGCGGGGGGGCAGGCGAGGAGCAGTTCTTC.

The chain is built from TRBV7-2 and TRBJ2-5; D may match TRBD1 or TRBD2 (5 bases each). The CDR3 totals 13 residues. Germline assignment: CDR1 SGHTA and CDR2 FQGNSA. V was pared by 1 base and J by 7 bases, with 10 bases between. The CDR3 loop reads CASSLGPRGTQYF. The CDR3 DNA reads TGTGCCAGCAGCTTAGGGCCGAGGGGGACCCAGTACTTC. The entire variable domain, with the rest obtained from reference TRBV7-2 and TRBJ2-5, is as follows: GAGVSQSPSNKVTEKGKDVELRCDPISGHTALYWYRQSLGQGLEFLIYFQGNSAPDKSGLPSDRFSAERTGGSVSTLTIQRTQQEDSAVYLCASSLGPRGTQYFGPGTRLLVL.

J is TRBJ2-5 and V is TRBV5-4; D possibly corresponds to TRBD1 (6 bases). Trimming shortened V by 7 bases and J by 4 bases, and 17 bases separated the two germline ends. CDR1 is SGHNT and CDR2 is YYREEE in the germline V gene (reference sequence). This CDR3 has 14 amino acids. DNA of the CDR3: TGTGCCAGCTGCTCGAGACAGGTCGGAGAGACCCAGTACTTC. Translating gives CASCSRQVGETQYF.

The chain links TRBV18 to TRBJ2-2, with no clear D. The V end was cut by 1 base, the J end by 1 base, with 10 bases between. This CDR3 has 16 amino acids. The germline V gene encodes CDR1 KGHSH and CDR2 LQKENI. CDR3 loop: CASSPLIRVNTGELFF. In nucleotides, the CDR3 is TGTGCCAGCTCACCACTCATCCGGGTGAACACCGGGGAGCTGTTTTTT.

The chain employs TRBV29-1 and TRBJ2-2, with 14 bases that match TRBD2. The V segment lost 4 bases and the J segment 3 bases; nucleotides outside the gene matches: 4. CDR3 length: 16 residues. Germline values: CDR1 SQVTM, CDR2 ANQGSEA. The CDR3 here is CSVVGTSGGYTGELFF. Here the CDR3 DNA reads TGCAGCGTTGTGGGGACTAGCGGGGGCTACACCGGGGAGCTGTTTTTT.

The V gene is TRBV28, the J gene TRBJ2-3; D might be TRBD2 (6 bases). CDR1 and CDR2 (germline): MDHEN, SYDVKM. This CDR3 spans 15 amino acids. V was clipped by 5 bases and J by 0 bases, with 12 bases between them. The CDR3 nucleotides read TGTGCCAGCAGTAGATGGACTACTAGCACAGATACGCAGTATTTT. It codes for CASSRWTTSTDTQYF.

J is TRBJ2-4 and V is TRBV28; possible D gene TRBD2, 7 bases. Trimming removed 7 bases at V and 1 base at J, with 14 bases between. CDR3 length equals 15 residues. Germline loops: CDR1 MDHEN, CDR2 SYDVKM. In DNA form, the CDR3 reads TGTGCCAGCACCTCGGGGGGCCCCGCCAAAAACATTCAGTACTTC. Its protein product is CASTSGGPAKNIQYF.

The chain uses TRBV6-2 or TRBV6-3 and TRBJ2-1; D is uncertain. This CDR3 spans 13 amino acids. Deletions cut 8 bases from V and 6 bases from J, with 14 bases between. In germline, CDR1 is MNHEY, CDR2 SVGEGT. CDR3 protein: CASCQGEPNEQFF. CDR3 sequence (DNA): TGTGCCAGCTGCCAAGGCGAGCCCAATGAGCAGTTCTTC.

J is TRBJ2-1 and V is TRBV20-1; D not certain. CDR3 length: 10 amino acids. The germline V gene encodes CDR1 DFQATT and CDR2 SNEGSKA (reference sequence). The V and J ends lost 5 bases and 4 bases respectively, with 3 bases between them. The CDR3 loop reads CSAGYNEQFF. The DNA of the CDR3 is TGCAGTGCTGGGTACAATGAGCAGTTCTTC.

The chain is built from TRBV5-4 and TRBJ2-7, with 9 bases lining up with TRBD2. This CDR3 contains 14 residues. Germline V lookup: CDR1 SGHNT, CDR2 YYREEE (reference sequence). Unmatched junction bases numbered 6, after V lost 4 bases and J lost 4 bases. The chain's CDR3 is CASSPGLANYEQYF. As DNA, the CDR3 is TGTGCCAGCAGCCCAGGACTAGCGAATTACGAGCAGTACTTC.

The chain has TRBV5-5 and TRBJ2-7; D ambiguous. V was clipped by 1 base and J by 3 bases, with 5 bases between them. The germline gives CDR1 SGHKS, CDR2 YYEKEE (reference sequence). The CDR3 covers 12 residues. CDR3 nucleotides: TGTGCCAGCAGCTTGTTGAACTACGAGCAGTACTTC. Protein sequence: CASSLLNYEQYF. Filled out from reference TRBV5-5 and TRBJ2-7, the complete variable domain reads DAGVTQSPTHLIKTRGQQVTLRCSPISGHKSVSWYQQVLGQGPQFIFQYYEKEERGRGNFPDRFSARQFPNYSSELNVNALLLGDSALYLCASSLLNYEQYFGPGTRLTVT.

This chain links TRBV28 with TRBJ1-1; D may be TRBD1 (5 bases). The CDR3 contains 15 residues. The V gene lost 4 bases and the J gene lost 3 bases, with 15 bases spanning the gap. Germline CDR1 is MDHEN and CDR2 is SYDVKM. CDR3: CASSSRGWGDTEAFF. The CDR3 bases are TGTGCCAGCAGTTCCCGGGGGTGGGGGGACACTGAAGCTTTCTTT.

This chain connects TRBV11-2 to TRBJ2-1, with D uncertain. Trimming took off 1 base at V and 0 bases at J, with 4 bases between the two ends. This CDR3 is built from 14 residues. Germline V gene data show CDR1 as SGHAT and CDR2 as FQNNGV. CDR3 coding DNA: TGTGCCAGCAGCTTAGTGAGCTCCTACAATGAGCAGTTCTTC. Translated: CASSLVSSYNEQFF.

This clonotype has just one count. This sequence joins TRBV25-1 and TRBJ2-7; D is uncertain. V lost 2 bases and J lost 0, with 8 bases in between. Germline V gene sequence: CDR1 MGHDK, CDR2 SYGVNS. The CDR3 runs to 14 residues. The chain's CDR3 is CASSEKVSSYEQYF. The CDR3 nucleotides are TGTGCCAGCAGTGAAAAGGTCAGCTCCTACGAGCAGTACTTC.

This sequence joins TRBV19 and TRBJ2-4; 7 bases map to TRBD2. This CDR3 region has 15 residues. Germline CDR1 is LNHDA and CDR2 is SQIVND (reference sequence). The ends lost 4 bases at V and 4 bases at J; junction bases unmatched: 7. CDR3 coding DNA: TGTGCCAGTAGTAGGGAGGGGACGGTTAAAAACATTCAGTACTTC. This gives the protein CASSREGTVKNIQYF. Combining the CDR3 with reference TRBV19 and TRBJ2-4 gives the whole variable domain DGGITQSPKYLFRKEGQNVTLSCEQNLNHDAMYWYRQDPGQGLRLIYYSQIVNDFQKGDIAEGYSVSREKKESFPLTVTSAQKNPTAFYLCASSREGTVKNIQYFGAGTRLSVL.

The V call is TRBV12-3 or TRBV12-4, the J call TRBJ1-5; D is ambiguous. Trimming removed 2 bases at V and 4 bases at J, with 3 bases between. CDR3 size: 12 residues. The DNA of the CDR3 is TGTGCCAGCAGTTTATTGAATCAGCCCCAGCATTTT. Its translation: CASSLLNQPQHF.

The chain is built from TRBV14 and TRBJ2-2, with unresolved D. Deletions cut 4 bases from V and 5 bases from J, with 11 bases between. The CDR3 runs 14 residues. Germline values: CDR1 SGHDN, CDR2 FVKESK. The chain's CDR3 is CASSLSSRTGELFF. For the CDR3, the DNA is TGTGCCAGCAGCCTGAGTTCGAGAACCGGGGAGCTGTTTTTT.

This chain links TRBV3-1 with TRBJ1-5, with no clear D. V gave up 3 bases and J gave up 2 bases, with 2 bases separating them. The CDR3 spans 12 residues. CDR1 and CDR2 (germline): LGHDT, YNNKEL (reference sequence). The CDR3 DNA follows: TGTGCCAGCAGCCACGGCAATCAGCCCCAGCATTTT. This sequence encodes CASSHGNQPQHF. Complete variable domain (other parts from reference TRBV3-1 and TRBJ1-5): DTAVSQTPKYLVTQMGNDKSIKCEQNLGHDTMYWYKQDSKKFLKIMFSYNNKELIINETVPNRFSPKSPDKAHLNLHINSLELGDSAVYFCASSHGNQPQHFGDGTRLSIL.